The 5 T cell receptor beta chains given below trace back to one sample, sequenced in a study of tumor-infiltrating lymphocytes in primary liver carcinoma. Blood RNA was derived from unsorted whole blood, and germline DNA was extracted too. Using a constant-region primer together with ProtoScript II reverse transcriptase, TCR beta cDNA was made from roughly 500 ng of total RNA. TCR beta libraries came from three nested multiplex PCR rounds using slightly modified ARM-PCR. The opening two PCR rounds, nine to eleven cycles each, paired TRBV1-TRBV30 forward primers with a C-beta reverse primer. TCRdb fed the multiplex PCR reads into MiXCR, producing one record per CDR3 protein. The sample contains approximately 210,000 distinct CDR3 sequences, 65% of which appear only once. The sample consisted of peripheral blood. These receptors all stem from a woman in her sixties or seventies with primary liver carcinoma and hepatitis B virus infection.

Points on this clonotype: Just one base apart from a much larger clone, this may be a read error. This chain connects TRBV14 to TRBJ1-6, with D unclear. Per the germline V gene, CDR1 is SGHDN and CDR2 is FVKESK. CDR3 length: 14 amino acids. The V gene lost 2 bases and the J gene lost 12 bases, with 14 bases spanning the gap. The CDR3 DNA is TGTGCCAGCAGCCAAATGCAGTATGGTTTACCCCTCCACTTT. It translates to CASSQMQYGLPLHF.

The chain recombines TRBV30 with TRBJ2-3, with 8 bases identical to TRBD2. Germline CDR1 reads GTSNPN; CDR2 reads SVGIG (reference sequence). V trimming: 0 bases; J trimming: 5 bases; junction bases outside the gene matches: 10. There are 16 residues in the CDR3. This CDR3 reads CAWSVPGAGGRDTQYF. In DNA, the CDR3 is TGTGCCTGGAGTGTACCTGGGGCGGGAGGAAGAGATACGCAGTATTTT.

There are a few counts of this clonotype. At one boundary the junction diverges from the germline segment, which might be a read error. This chain uses TRBV6-6 with TRBJ2-2; weak D call: TRBD2 (5 bases). The germline V gene has CDR1 MNHNY and CDR2 SVGAGI (reference sequence). This CDR3 spans 15 amino acids. The CDR3 nucleotides read TGTGCCTCCAATGCCCGGGGATCCAACACCAGGGAGCTGTTTTTT. Amino acid sequence: CASNARGSNTRELFF.

Comments on this clonotype: One end of the junction varies from germline; a read error may be responsible. The V and J genes are TRBV11-2 and TRBJ2-3, with 10 bases matching TRBD2. The CDR3 length is 15 residues. Germline V gives CDR1 SGHAT, CDR2 FQNNGV. Here the CDR3 reads CASSPGLADPDTQYF. CDR3 bases: TGTGCCAGTAGCCCTGGACTAGCGGACCCAGATACGCAGTATTTC.

The V and J genes are TRBV29-1 and TRBJ2-7; D is ambiguous. Trimming pared 1 base from V and 6 bases from J, leaving 16 bases between. Looked up from germline, CDR1 is SQVTM and CDR2 is ANQGSEA. This CDR3 comprises 14 residues. CDR3 sequence (DNA): TGCAGCGTTGAAGTAGGGCATGGCCCAGGCGAGCAGTACTTC. Protein product: CSVEVGHGPGEQYF.